The T cell receptor (beta chain) described here comes from a study of shared clonotypes between healthy human individuals. Study observations and caveats: The donor pool, a small one, limited the genetic and exposure-history diversity represented.

Evenly divided among several immunoSEQ plates was the genomic DNA of each subset. In the authors' workflow: ImmunoSEQ output lacked quality scores and full-length reads, limiting matched filtering. Only in-frame clones appear in the TCRdb table, and some are missing; sequencing was by immunoSEQ multiplex PCR. V and J calls and clone size are as listed in that table; D and trimming were resolved from the DNA. The data contain a few hundred thousand clones, about 80% of them seen just once; the ten biggest clones take up roughly 12%. The CDR3 is made up of 15 amino acids. Germline-derived CDR1 and CDR2 are KGHSH and LQKENI. The V gene lost 3 bases and the J gene lost 1 base, with 12 bases spanning the gap. This clone appeared a single time. The target antigen is unknown.

Sequencing was carried out using PBMCs. The receptor's source is a woman in her thirties or forties in good health. Some clones in this sample may be carry-over from other donors' samples. V and J are TRBV18 and TRBJ1-1; no reliable D call. CDR3 sequence (DNA): TGTGCCAGCTCACCCCCCGGCTCTGCGAACACTGAAGCTTTCTTT. It encodes CASSPPGSANTEAFF.